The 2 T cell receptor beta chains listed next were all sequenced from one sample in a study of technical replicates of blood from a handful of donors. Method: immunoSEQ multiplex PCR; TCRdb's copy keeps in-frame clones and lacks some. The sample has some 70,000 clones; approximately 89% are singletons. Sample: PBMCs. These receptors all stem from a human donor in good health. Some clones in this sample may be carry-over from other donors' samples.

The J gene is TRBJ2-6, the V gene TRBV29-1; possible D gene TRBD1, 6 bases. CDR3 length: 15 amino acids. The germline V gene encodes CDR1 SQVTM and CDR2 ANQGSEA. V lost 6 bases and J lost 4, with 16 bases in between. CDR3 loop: CSVDTTGTGANVLTF. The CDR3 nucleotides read TGCAGCGTAGATACCACAGGGACCGGGGCCAACGTCCTGACTTTC.

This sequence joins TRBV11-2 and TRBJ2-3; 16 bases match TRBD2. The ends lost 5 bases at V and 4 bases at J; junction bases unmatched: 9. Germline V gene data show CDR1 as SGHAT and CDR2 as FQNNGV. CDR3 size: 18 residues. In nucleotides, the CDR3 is TGTGCCAGCAGCGACACGGGACTAGCGGGGGGGCGGTCAGATACGCAGTATTTT. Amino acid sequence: CASSDTGLAGGRSDTQYF.